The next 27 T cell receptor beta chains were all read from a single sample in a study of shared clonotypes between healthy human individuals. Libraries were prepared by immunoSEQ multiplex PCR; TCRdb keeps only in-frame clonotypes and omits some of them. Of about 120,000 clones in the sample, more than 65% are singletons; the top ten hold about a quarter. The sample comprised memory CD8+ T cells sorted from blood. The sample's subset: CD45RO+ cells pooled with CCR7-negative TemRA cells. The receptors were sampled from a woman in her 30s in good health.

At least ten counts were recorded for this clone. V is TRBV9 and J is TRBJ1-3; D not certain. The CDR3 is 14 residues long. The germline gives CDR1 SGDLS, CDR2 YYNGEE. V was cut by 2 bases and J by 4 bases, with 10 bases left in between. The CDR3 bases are TGTGCCAGCAGCGTTGACACTCCCGGAAACACCATATATTTT. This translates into CASSVDTPGNTIYF.

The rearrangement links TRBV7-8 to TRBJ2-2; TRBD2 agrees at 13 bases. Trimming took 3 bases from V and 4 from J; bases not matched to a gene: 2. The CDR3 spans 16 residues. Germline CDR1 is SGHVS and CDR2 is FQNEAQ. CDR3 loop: CASSFRTSGSTGELFF. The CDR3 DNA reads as TGTGCCAGCAGCTTTAGGACTAGCGGGAGCACCGGGGAGCTGTTTTTT.

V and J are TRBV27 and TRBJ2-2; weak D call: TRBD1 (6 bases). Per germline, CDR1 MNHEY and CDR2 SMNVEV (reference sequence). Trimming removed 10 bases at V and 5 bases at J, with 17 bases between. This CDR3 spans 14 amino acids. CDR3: CATATGAYTGELFF. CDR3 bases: TGTGCCACCGCGACAGGAGCCTATACCGGGGAGCTGTTTTTT.

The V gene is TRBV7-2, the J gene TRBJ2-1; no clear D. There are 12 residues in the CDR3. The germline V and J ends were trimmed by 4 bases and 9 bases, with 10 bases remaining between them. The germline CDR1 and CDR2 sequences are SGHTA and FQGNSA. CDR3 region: CASSSLRVEQFF. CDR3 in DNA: TGTGCCAGCAGCTCCCTGAGAGTTGAGCAGTTCTTC. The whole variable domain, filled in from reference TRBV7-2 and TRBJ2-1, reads GAGVSQSPSNKVTEKGKDVELRCDPISGHTALYWYRQSLGQGLEFLIYFQGNSAPDKSGLPSDRFSAERTGGSVSTLTIQRTQQEDSAVYLCASSSLRVEQFFGPGTRLTVL.

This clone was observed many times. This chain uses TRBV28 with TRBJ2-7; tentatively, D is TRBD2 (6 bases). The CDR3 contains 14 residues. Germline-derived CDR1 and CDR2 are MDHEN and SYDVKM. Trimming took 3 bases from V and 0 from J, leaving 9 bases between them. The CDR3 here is CASSFGSGSYEQYF. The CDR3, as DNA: TGTGCCAGCAGTTTCGGTAGCGGCTCCTACGAGCAGTACTTC.

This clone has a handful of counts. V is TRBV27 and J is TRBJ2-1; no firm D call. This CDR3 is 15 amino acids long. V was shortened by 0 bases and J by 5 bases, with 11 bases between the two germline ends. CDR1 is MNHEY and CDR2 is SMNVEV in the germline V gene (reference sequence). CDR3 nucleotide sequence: TGTGCCAGCAGTTTATCGAGACATGGAAACAATGAGCAGTTCTTC. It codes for CASSLSRHGNNEQFF.

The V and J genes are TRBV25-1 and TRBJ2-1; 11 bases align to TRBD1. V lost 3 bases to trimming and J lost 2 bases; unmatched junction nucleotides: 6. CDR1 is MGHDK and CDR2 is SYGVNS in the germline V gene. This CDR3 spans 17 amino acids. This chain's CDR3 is CASSDQPDRGPYNEQFF. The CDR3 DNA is TGTGCCAGCAGTGACCAACCGGACAGGGGGCCCTACAATGAGCAGTTCTTC. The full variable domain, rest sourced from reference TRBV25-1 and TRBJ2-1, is EADIYQTPRYLVIGTGKKITLECSQTMGHDKMYWYQQDPGMELHLIHYSYGVNSTEKGDLSSESTVSRIRTEHFPLTLESARPSHTSQYLCASSDQPDRGPYNEQFFGPGTRLTVL.

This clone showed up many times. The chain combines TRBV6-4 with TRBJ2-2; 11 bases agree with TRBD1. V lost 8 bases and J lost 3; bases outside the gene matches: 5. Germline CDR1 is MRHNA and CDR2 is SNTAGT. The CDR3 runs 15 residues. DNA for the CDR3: TGTGCCAGCCGGCCGGGACAGGGGGACACCGGGGAGCTGTTTTTT. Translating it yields CASRPGQGDTGELFF.

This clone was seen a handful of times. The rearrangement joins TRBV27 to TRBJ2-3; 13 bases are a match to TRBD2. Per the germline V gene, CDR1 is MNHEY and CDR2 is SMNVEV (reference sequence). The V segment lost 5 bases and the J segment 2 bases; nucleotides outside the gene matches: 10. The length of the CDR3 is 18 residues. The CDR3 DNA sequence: TGTGCCAGCAGTCCAGGGACTAGCGGGGAGCTTTACACAGATACGCAGTATTTT. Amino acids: CASSPGTSGELYTDTQYF.

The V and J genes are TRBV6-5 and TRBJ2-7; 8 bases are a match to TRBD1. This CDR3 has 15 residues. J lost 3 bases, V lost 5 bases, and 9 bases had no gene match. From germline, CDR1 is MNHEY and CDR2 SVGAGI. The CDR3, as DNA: TGTGCCAGCAGTCCTTCCGGGACAGGAAACTACGAGCAGTACTTC. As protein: CASSPSGTGNYEQYF.

The CDR3 region has the DNA TGTGCCAGCAGCTATAGCGAAACCCCCTACGAGCAGTACTTC. The encoded protein is CASSYSETPYEQYF. The chain carries TRBV6-6 and TRBJ2-5; a weak D match, TRBD2 (5 bases). The last part of the DNA fits TRBJ2-7 better; the J call may be wrong. Per the germline V gene, CDR1 is MNHNY and CDR2 is SVGAGI (reference sequence). This CDR3 is built from 14 residues.

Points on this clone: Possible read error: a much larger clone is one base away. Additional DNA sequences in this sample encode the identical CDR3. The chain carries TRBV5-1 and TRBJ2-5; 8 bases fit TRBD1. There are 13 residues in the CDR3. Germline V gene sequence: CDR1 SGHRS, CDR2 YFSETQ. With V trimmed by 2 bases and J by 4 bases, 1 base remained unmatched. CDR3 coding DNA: TGCGCCAGCAGCTTCGGACAGGGAGAGACCCAGTACTTC. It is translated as CASSFGQGETQYF.

CDR3 sequence reads: CASSIRGLAPRYYEQYF. The CDR3 nucleotides are TGTGCCAGCAGTATCCGGGGACTAGCGCCCCGATACTACGAGCAGTACTTC. The rearrangement uses TRBV28 and TRBJ2-7; 10 bases fit TRBD2. The CDR3 is made up of 17 amino acids. Germline trimming cut 5 bases from V and 3 bases from J; bases unmatched to any gene: 13. CDR1 MDHEN and CDR2 SYDVKM come from the germline V gene.

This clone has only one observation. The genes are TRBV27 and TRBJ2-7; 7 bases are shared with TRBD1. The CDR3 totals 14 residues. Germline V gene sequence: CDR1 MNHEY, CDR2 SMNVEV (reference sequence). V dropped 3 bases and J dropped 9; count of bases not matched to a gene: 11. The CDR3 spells CASSFLKQGPGQYF. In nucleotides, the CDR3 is TGTGCCAGCAGTTTCCTGAAACAGGGGCCGGGGCAGTACTTC.

CDR3 bases: TGTGCCAGCACATACCGGGACACTGGCACAGATACGCAGTATTTT. Residues: CASTYRDTGTDTQYF. The genes are TRBV6-6 and TRBJ2-3; D perhaps matches TRBD1 (6 bases). Looked up from germline, CDR1 is MNHNY and CDR2 is SVGAGI (reference sequence). Trimming left V 7 bases short and J 1 base short, with 15 bases between. This CDR3 contains 15 residues.

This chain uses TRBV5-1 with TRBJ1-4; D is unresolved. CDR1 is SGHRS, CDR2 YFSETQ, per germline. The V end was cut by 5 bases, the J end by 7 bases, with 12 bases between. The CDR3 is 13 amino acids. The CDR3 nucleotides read TGCGCCAGCAGACGGCTCCAAGGTGAAAAACTGTTTTTT. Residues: CASRRLQGEKLFF.

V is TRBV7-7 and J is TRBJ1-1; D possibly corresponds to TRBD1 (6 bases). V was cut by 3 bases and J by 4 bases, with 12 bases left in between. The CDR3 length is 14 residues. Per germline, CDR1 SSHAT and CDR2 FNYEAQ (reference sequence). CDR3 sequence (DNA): TGTGCCAGCAGCTTTCAGGTCAGGGGCACTGAAGCTTTCTTT. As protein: CASSFQVRGTEAFF.

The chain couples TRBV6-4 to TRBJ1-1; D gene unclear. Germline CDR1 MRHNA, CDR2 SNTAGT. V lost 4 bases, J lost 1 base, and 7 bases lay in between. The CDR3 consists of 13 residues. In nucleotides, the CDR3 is TGTGCCAGCAGTGCACAGAGGAACACTGAAGCTTTCTTT. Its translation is CASSAQRNTEAFF.

In nucleotides, the CDR3 is TGTGCCATCAGTGAGTCGATCGGGCGAGAGCAGTTCTTC. It specifies CAISESIGREQFF. V is TRBV10-3 and J is TRBJ2-1; no clear D gene. The CDR3 totals 13 residues. The V gene lost 0 bases and the J gene lost 10 bases, with 10 bases spanning the gap. CDR1 and CDR2 (germline): ENHRY, SYGVKD.

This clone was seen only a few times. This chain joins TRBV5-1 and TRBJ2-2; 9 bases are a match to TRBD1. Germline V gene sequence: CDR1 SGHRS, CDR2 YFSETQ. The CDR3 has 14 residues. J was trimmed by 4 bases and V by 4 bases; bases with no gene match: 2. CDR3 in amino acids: CASSPDRGTGELFF. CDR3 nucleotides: TGCGCCAGCAGCCCGGACAGGGGCACCGGGGAGCTGTTTTTT.

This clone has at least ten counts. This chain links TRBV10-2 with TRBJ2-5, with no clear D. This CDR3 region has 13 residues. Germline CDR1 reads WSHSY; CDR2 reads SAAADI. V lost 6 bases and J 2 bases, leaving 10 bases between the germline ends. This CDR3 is CASREVIQETQYF. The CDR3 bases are TGCGCCAGCAGGGAAGTAATACAAGAGACCCAGTACTTC.

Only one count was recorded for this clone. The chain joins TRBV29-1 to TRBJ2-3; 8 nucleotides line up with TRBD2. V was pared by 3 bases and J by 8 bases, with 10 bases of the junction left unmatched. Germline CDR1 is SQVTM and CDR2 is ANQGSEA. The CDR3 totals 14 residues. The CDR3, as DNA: TGCAGCGTTGAGGGTAGCGGGACCCCAGGTACGCAGTATTTT. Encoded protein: CSVEGSGTPGTQYF.

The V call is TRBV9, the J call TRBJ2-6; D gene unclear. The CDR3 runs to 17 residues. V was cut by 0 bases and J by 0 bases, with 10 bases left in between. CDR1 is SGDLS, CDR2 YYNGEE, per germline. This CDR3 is CASSVVGLDSGANVLTF. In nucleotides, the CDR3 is TGTGCCAGCAGCGTAGTCGGTCTAGACTCTGGGGCCAACGTCCTGACTTTC.

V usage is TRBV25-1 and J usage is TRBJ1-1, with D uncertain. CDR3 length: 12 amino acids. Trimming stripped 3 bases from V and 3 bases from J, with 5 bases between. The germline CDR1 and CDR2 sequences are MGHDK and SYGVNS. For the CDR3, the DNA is TGTGCCAGCAGTGACAGTTACACTGAAGCTTTCTTT. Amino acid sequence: CASSDSYTEAFF.

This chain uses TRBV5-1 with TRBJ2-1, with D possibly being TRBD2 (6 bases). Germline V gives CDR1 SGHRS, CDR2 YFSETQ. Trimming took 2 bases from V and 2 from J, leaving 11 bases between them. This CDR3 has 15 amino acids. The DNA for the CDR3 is TGCGCCAGCAGCTTTGGAGGGGCCCCCTACAATGAGCAGTTCTTC. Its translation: CASSFGGAPYNEQFF. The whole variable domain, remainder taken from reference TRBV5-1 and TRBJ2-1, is KAGVTQTPRYLIKTRGQQVTLSCSPISGHRSVSWYQQTPGQGLQFLFEYFSETQRNKGNFPGRFSGRQFSNSRSEMNVSTLELGDSALYLCASSFGGAPYNEQFFGPGTRLTVL.

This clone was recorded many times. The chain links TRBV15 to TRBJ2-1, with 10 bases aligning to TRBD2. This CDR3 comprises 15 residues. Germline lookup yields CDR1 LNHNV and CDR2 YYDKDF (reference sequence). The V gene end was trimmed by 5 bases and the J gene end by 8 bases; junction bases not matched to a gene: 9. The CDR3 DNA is TGTGCCACCAGCTTAGCGGGAGGTTCATCTGATGAGCAGTTCTTC. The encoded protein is CATSLAGGSSDEQFF.

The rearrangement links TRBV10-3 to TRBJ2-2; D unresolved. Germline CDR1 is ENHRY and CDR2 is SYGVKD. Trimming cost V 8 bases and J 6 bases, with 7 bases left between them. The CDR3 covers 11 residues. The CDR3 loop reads CAIGTPGELFF. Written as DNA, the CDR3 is TGTGCCATCGGAACCCCCGGGGAGCTGTTTTTT.